This TCR beta chain derives from a study of blood T cells in healthy people across ages. The length of the CDR3 is 14 residues. Unmatched junction bases numbered 1, after V lost 6 bases and J lost 0 bases. Germline loops: CDR1 SQVTM, CDR2 ANQGSEA. A second PCR, run for about 7 to 11 cycles, used a sample-barcoded 5' primer plus a J-beta primer mix. TCRdb passed the 5' RACE reads through MiXCR, listing each CDR3 protein once. The table records about 730,000 distinct CDR3 sequences, approximately 39% of them present only once. Sequencing was performed on blood. The sequence derives from a woman aged 60-75 years in good health. The chain employs TRBV29-1 and TRBJ2-3; 12 bases line up with TRBD2. The CDR3 DNA reads as TGCAGCGTAGGGACTAGCGGGAGCACAGATACGCAGTATTTT. This codes for CSVGTSGSTDTQYF.